Sequencing of this T cell receptor (beta chain) was carried out in a study of blood T cell repertoires in COVID-19. The CDR3 runs to 15 residues. Deletions cut 3 bases from V and 1 base from J, with 13 bases between. CDR1 is DFQATT and CDR2 is SNEGSKA in the germline V gene (reference sequence). Methods used by the authors: Quantification of nucleated cells was approximated via reference gene primer amplification. Using immunoSEQ multiplex PCR, the repertoire was profiled, and TCRdb retains in-frame clones only, with some absent. That table gives V, J and clone size, and the DNA gave D and trimming. The profile shows about 160,000 clones, approximately 95% of them singletons.

The TCR originated in a woman between 45 and 60 years old with acute or convalescent COVID-19. Material for sequencing was peripheral blood. The V gene is TRBV20-1, the J gene TRBJ2-4; no clear D. The CDR3 reads CSASQVLRAKNIQYF. The CDR3 coding sequence is TGCAGTGCTAGTCAGGTGCTCAGGGCCAAAAACATTCAGTACTTC.